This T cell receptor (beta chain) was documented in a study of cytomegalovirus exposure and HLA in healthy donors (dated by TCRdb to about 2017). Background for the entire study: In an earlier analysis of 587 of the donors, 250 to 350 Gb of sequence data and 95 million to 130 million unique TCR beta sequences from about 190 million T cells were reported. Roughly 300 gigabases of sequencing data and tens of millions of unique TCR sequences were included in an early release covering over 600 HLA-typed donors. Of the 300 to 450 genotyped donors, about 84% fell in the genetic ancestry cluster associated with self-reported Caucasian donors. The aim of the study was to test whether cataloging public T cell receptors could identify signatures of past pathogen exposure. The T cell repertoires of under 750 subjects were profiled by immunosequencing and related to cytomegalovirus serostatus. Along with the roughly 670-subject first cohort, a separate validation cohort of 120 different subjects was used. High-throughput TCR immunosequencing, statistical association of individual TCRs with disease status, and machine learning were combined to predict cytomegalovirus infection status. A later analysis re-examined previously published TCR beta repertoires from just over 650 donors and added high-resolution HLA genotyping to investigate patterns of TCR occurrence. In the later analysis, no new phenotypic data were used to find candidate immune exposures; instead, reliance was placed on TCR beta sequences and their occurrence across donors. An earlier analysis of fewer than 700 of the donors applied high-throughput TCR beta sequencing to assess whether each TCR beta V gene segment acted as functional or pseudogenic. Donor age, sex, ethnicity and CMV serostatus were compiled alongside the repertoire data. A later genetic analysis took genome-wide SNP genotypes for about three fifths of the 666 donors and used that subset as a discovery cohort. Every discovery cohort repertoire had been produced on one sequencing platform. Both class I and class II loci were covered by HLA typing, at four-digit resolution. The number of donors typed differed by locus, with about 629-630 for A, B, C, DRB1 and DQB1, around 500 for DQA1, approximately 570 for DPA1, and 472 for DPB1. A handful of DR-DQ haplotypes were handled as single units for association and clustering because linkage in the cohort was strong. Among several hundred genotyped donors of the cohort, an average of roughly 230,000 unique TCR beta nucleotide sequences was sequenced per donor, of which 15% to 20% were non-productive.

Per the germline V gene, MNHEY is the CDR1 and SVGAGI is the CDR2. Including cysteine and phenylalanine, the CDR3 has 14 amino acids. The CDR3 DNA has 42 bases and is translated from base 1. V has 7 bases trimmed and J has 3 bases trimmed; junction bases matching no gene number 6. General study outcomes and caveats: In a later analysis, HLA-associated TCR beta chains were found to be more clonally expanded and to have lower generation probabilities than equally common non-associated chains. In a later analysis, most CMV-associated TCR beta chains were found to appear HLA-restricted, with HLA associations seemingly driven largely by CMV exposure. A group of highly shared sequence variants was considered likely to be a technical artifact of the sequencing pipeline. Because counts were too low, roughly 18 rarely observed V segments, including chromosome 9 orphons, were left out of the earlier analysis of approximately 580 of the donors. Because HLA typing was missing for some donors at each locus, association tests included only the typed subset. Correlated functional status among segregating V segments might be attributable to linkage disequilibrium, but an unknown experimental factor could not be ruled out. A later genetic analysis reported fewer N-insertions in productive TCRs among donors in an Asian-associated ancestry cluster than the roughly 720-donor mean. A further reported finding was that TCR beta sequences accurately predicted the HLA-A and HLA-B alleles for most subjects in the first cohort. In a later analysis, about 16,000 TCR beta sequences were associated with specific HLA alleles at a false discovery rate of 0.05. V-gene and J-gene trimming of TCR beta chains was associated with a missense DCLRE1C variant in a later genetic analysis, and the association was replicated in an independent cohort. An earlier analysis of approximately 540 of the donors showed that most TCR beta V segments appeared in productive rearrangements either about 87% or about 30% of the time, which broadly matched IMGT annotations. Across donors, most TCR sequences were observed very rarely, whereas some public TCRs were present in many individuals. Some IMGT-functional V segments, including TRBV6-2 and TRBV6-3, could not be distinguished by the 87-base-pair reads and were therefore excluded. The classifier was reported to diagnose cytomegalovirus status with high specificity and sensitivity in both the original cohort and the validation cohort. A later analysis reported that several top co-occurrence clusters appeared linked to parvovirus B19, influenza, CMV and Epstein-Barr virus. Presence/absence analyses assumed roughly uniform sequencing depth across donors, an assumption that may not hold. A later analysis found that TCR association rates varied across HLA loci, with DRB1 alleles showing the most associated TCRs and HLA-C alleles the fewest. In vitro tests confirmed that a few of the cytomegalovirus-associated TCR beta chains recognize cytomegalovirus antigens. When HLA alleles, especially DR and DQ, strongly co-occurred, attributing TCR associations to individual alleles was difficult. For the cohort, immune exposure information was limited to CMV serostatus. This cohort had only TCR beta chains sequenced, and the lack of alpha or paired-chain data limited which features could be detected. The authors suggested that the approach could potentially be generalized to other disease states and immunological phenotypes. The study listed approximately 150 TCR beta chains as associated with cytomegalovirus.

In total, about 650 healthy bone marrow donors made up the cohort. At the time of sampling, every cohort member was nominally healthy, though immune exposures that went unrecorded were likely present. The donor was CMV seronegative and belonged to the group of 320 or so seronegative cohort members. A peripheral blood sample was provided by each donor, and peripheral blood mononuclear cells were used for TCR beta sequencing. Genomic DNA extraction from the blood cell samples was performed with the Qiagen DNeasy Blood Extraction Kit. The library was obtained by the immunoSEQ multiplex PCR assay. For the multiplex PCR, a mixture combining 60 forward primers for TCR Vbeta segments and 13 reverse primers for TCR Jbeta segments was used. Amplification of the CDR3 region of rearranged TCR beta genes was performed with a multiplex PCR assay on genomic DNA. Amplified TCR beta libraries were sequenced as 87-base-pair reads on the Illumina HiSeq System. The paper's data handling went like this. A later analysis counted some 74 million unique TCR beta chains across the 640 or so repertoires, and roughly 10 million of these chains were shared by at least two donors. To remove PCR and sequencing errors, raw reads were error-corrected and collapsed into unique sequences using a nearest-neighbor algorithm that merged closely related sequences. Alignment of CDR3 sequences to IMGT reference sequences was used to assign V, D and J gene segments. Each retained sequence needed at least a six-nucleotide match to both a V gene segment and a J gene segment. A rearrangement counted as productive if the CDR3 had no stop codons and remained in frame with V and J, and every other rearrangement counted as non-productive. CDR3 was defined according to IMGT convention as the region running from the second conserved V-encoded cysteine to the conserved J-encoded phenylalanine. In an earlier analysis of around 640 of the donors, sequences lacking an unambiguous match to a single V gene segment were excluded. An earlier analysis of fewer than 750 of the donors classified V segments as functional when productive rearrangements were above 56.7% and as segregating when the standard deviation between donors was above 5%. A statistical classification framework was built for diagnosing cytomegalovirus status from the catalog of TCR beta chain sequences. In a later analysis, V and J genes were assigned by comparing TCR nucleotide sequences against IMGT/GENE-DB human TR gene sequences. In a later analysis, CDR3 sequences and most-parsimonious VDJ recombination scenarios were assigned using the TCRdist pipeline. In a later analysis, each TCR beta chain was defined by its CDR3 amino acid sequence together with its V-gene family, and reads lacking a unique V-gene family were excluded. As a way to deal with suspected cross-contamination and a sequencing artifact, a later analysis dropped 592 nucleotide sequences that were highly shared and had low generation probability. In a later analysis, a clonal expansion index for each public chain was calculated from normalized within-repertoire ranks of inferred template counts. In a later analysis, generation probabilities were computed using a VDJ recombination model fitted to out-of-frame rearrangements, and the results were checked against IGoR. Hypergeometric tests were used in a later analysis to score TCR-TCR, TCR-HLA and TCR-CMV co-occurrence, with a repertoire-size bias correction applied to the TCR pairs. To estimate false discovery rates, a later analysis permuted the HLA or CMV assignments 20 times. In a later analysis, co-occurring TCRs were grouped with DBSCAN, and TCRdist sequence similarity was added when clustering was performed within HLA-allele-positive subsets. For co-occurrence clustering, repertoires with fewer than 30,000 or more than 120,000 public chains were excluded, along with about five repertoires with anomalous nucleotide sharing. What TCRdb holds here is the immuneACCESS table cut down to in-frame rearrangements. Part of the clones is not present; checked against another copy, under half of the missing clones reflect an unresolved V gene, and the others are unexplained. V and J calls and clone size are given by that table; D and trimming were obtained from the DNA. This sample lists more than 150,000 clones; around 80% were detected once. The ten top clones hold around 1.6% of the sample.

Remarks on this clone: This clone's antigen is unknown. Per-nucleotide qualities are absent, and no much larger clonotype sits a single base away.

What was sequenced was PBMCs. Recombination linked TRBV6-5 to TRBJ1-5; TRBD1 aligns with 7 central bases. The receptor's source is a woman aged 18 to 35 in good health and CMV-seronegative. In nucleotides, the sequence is TGTGCCAGCAAAGCTGGGACAGTCAATCAGCCCCAGCATTTT. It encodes CASKAGTVNQPQHF.